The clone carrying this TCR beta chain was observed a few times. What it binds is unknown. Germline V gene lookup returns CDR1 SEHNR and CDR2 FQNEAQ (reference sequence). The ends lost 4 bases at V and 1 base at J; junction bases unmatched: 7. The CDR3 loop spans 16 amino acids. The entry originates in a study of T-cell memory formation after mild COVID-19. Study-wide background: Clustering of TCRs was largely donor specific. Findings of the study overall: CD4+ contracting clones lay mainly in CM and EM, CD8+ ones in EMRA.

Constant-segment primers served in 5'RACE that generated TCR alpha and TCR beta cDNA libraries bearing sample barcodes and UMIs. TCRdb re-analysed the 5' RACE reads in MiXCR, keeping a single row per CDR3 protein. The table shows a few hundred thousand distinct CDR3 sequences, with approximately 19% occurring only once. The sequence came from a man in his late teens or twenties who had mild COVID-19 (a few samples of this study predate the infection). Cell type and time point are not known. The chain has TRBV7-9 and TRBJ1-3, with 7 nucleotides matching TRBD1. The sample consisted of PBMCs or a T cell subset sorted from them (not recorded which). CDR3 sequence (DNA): TGTGCCAGCAGCTCAACAGGGGTAGAGTCTGGAAACACCATATATTTT. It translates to CASSSTGVESGNTIYF.